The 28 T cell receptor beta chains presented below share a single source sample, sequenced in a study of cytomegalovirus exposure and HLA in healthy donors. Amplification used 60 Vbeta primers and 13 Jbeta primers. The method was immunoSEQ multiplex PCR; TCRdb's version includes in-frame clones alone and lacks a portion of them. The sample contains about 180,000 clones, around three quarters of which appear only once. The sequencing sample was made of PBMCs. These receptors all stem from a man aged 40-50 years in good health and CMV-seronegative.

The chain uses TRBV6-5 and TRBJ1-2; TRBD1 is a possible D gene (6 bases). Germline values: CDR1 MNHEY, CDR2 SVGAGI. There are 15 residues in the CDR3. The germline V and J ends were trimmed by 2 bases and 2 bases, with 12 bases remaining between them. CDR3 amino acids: CASSYRQGPNYGYTF. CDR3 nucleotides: TGTGCCAGCAGTTACCGGCAGGGGCCGAACTATGGCTACACCTTC.

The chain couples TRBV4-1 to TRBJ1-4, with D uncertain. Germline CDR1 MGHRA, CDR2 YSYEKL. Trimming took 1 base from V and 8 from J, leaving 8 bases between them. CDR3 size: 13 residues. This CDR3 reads CASSQASREKLFF. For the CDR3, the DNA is TGCGCCAGCAGCCAAGCCTCGAGAGAAAAACTGTTTTTT.

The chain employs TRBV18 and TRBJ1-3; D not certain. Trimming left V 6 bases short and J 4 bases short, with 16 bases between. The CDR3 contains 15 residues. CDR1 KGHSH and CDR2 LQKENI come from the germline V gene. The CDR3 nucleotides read TGTGCCAGCTCCCCTCAGGAGGGATCAGGAAACACCATATATTTT. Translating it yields CASSPQEGSGNTIYF.

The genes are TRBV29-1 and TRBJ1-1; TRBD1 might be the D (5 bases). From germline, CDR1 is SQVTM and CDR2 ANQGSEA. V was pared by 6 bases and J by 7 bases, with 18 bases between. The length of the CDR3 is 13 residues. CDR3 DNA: TGCAGCGTGGCCGGTGGGGGGTTCGTTGAAGCTTTCTTT. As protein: CSVAGGGFVEAFF. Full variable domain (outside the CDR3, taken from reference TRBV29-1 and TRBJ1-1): SAVISQKPSRDICQRGTSLTIQCQVDSQVTMMFWYRQQPGQSLTLIATANQGSEATYESGFVIDKFPISRPNLTFSTLTVSNMSPEDSSIYLCSVAGGGFVEAFFGQGTRLTVV.

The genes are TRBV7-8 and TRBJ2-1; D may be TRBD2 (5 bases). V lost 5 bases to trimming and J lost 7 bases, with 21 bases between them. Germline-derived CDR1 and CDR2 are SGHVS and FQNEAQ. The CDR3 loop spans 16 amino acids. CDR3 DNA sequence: TGTGCCAGCAGCGGGTGGAGGTCAAGGGCTGAGAATGAGCAGTTCTTC. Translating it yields CASSGWRSRAENEQFF.

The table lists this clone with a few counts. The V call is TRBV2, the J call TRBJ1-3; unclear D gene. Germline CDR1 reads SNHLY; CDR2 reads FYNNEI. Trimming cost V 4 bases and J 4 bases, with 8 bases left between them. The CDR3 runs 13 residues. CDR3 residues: CASSGYRGNTIYF. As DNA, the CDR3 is TGTGCCAGCAGTGGGTATCGGGGAAACACCATATATTTT. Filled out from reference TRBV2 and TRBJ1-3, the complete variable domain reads EPEVTQTPSHQVTQMGQEVILRCVPISNHLYFYWYRQILGQKVEFLVSFYNNEISEKSEIFDDQFSVERPDGSNFTLKIRSTKLEDSAMYFCASSGYRGNTIYFGEGSWLTVV.

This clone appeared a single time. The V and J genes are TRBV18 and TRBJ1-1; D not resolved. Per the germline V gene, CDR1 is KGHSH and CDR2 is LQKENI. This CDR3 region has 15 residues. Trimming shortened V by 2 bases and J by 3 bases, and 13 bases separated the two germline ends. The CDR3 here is CASSPGRGKDTEAFF. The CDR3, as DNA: TGTGCCAGCTCACCAGGGAGAGGGAAGGACACTGAAGCTTTCTTT. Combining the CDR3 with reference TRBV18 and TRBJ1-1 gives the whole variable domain NAGVMQNPRHLVRRRGQEARLRCSPMKGHSHVYWYRQLPEEGLKFMVYLQKENIIDESGMPKERFSAEFPKEGPSILRIQQVVRGDSAAYFCASSPGRGKDTEAFFGQGTRLTVV.

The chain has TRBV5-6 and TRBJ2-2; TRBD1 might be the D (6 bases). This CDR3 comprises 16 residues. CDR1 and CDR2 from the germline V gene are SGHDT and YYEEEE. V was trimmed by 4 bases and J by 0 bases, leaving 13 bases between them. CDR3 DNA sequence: TGTGCCAGCAGCCGACCGAGGACAGCGAACACCGGGGAGCTGTTTTTT. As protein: CASSRPRTANTGELFF. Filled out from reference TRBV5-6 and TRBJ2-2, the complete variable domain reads DAGVTQSPTHLIKTRGQQVTLRCSPKSGHDTVSWYQQALGQGPQFIFQYYEEEERQRGNFPDRFSGHQFPNYSSELNVNALLLGDSALYLCASSRPRTANTGELFFGEGSRLTVL.

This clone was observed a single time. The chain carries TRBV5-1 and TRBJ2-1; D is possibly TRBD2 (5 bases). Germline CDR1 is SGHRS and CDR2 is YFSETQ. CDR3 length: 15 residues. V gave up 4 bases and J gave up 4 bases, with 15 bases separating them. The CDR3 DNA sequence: TGCGCCAGCAGCCCTGCTACGGGCGGGTACAATGAGCAGTTCTTC. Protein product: CASSPATGGYNEQFF. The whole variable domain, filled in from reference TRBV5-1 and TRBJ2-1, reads KAGVTQTPRYLIKTRGQQVTLSCSPISGHRSVSWYQQTPGQGLQFLFEYFSETQRNKGNFPGRFSGRQFSNSRSEMNVSTLELGDSALYLCASSPATGGYNEQFFGPGTRLTVL.

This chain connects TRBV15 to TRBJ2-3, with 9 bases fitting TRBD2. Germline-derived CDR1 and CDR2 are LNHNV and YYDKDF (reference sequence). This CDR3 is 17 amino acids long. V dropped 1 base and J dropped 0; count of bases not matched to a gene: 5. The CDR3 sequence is CATSRGRAGGSTDTQYF. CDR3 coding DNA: TGTGCCACCAGCAGAGGCAGGGCGGGAGGGAGCACAGATACGCAGTATTTT.

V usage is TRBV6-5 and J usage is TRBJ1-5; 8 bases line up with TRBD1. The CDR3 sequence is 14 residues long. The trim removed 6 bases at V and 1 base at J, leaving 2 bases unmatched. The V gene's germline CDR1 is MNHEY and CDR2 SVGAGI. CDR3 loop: CASRRQGSNQPQHF. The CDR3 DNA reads TGTGCCAGCAGAAGACAGGGGAGCAATCAGCCCCAGCATTTT.

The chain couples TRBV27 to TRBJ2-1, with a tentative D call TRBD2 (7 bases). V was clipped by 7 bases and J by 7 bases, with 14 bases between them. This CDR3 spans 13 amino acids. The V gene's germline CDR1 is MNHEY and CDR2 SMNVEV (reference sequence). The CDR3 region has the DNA TGTGCCAGCAAGGGGGGGCTTGGGAATGAGCAGTTCTTC. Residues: CASKGGLGNEQFF.

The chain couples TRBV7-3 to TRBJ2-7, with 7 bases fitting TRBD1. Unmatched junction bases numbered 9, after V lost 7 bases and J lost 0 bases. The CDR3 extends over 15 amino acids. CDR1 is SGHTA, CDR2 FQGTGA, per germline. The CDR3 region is CASTPGGSSSYEQYF. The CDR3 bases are TGTGCCAGCACGCCAGGGGGTTCGAGCTCCTACGAGCAGTACTTC.

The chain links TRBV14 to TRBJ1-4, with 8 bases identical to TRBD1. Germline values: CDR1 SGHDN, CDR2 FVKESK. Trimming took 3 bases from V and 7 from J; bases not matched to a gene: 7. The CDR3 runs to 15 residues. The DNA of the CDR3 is TGTGCCAGCAGCCAGTGGCAGGGGGCAAGTGAAAAACTGTTTTTT. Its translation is CASSQWQGASEKLFF.

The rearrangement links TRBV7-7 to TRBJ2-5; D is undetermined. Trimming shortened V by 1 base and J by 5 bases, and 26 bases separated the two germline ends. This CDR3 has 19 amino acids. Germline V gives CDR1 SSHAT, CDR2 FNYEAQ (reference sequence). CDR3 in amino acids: CASSLVVDTGPNSWETQYF. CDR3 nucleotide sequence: TGTGCCAGCAGCTTAGTGGTTGACACCGGCCCCAATTCATGGGAGACCCAGTACTTC. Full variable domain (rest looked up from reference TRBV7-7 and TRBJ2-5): GAGVSQSPRYKVTKRGQDVTLRCDPISSHATLYWYQQALGQGPEFLTYFNYEAQPDKSGLPSDRFSAERPEGSISTLTIQRTEQRDSAMYRCASSLVVDTGPNSWETQYFGPGTRLLVL.

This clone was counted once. CDR3 DNA: TGCGCCAGCAGCCAAGATACAGGGGGCACAAACTATGGCTACACCTTC. Amino acids: CASSQDTGGTNYGYTF. This chain joins TRBV4-1 and TRBJ1-2; TRBD1 agrees at 9 bases. The V segment lost 0 bases and the J segment 2 bases; nucleotides outside the gene matches: 4. Germline V lookup: CDR1 MGHRA, CDR2 YSYEKL. This CDR3 comprises 16 residues.

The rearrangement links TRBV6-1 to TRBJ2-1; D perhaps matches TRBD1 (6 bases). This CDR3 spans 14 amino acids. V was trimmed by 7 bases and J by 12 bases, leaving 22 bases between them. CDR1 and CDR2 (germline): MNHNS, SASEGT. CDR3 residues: CASKSSGTPFAQFF. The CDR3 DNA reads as TGTGCCAGCAAGTCATCAGGGACACCCTTTGCGCAGTTCTTC.

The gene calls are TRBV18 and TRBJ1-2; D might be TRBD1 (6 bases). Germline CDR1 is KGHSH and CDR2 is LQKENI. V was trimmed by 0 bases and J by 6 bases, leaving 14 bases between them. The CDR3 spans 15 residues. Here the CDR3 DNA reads TGTGCCAGCTCACCACCGGGGGCCCCCCTAAATGGCTACACCTTC. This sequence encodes CASSPPGAPLNGYTF.

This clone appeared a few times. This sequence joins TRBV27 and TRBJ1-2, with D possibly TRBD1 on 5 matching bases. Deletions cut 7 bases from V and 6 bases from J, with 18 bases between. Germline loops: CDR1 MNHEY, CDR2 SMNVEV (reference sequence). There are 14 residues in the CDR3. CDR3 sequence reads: CASTRSDMLNGYTF. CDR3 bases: TGTGCCAGCACTCGCTCGGACATGCTCAATGGCTACACCTTC.

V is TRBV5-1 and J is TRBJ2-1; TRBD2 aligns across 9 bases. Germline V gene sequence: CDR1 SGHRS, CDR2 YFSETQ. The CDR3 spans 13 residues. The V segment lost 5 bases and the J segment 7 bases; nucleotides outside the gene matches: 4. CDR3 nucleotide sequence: TGCGCCAGCAGTAAGCGGGAGGAAAATGAGCAGTTCTTC. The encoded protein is CASSKREENEQFF.

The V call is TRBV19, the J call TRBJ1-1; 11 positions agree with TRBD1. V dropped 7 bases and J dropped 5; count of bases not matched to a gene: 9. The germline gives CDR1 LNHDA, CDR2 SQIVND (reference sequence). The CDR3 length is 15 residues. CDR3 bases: TGTGCCAGTATCCAGGACAGGGGGCGAAGAACTGAAGCTTTCTTT. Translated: CASIQDRGRRTEAFF.

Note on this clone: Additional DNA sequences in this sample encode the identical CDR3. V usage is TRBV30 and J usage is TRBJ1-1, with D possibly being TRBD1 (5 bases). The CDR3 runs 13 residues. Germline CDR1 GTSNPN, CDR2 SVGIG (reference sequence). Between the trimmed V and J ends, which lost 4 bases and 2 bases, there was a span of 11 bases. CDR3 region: CAWTARANTEAFF. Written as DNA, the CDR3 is TGTGCCTGGACGGCCAGGGCTAACACTGAAGCTTTCTTT. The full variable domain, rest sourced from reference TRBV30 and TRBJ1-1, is SQTIHQWPATLVQPVGSPLSLECTVEGTSNPNLYWYRQAAGRGLQLLFYSVGIGQISSEVPQNLSASRPQDRQFILSSKKLLLSDSGFYLCAWTARANTEAFFGQGTRLTVV.

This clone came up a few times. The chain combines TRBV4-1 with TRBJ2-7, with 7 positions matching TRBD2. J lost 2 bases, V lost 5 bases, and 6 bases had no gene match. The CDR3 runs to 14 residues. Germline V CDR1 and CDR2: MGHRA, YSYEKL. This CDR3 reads CASSTPAGAYEQYF. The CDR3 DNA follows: TGCGCCAGCAGCACCCCCGCGGGAGCCTACGAGCAGTACTTC.

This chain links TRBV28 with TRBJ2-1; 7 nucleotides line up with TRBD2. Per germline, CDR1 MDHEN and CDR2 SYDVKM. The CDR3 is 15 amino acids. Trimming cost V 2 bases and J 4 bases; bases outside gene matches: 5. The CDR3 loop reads CASSLMASGYNEQFF. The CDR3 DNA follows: TGTGCCAGCAGTTTAATGGCTAGCGGATACAATGAGCAGTTCTTC.

The CDR3 DNA reads as TGTGCCAGCAGCGCGGACAACTTCAATGAGCAGTTCTTC. Amino acid sequence: CASSADNFNEQFF. J is TRBJ2-1 and V is TRBV9; D perhaps matches TRBD1 (5 bases). The ends were cut back, 3 bases at V and 6 bases at J, with 10 bases in the middle. The CDR3 sequence is 13 residues long. Germline assignment: CDR1 SGDLS and CDR2 YYNGEE.

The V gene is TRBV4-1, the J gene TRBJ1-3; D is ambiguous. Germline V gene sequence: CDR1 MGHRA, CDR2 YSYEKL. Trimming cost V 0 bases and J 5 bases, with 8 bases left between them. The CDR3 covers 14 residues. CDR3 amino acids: CASSQDPQRNTIYF. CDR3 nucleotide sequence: TGCGCCAGCAGCCAAGATCCGCAGAGAAACACCATATATTTT.

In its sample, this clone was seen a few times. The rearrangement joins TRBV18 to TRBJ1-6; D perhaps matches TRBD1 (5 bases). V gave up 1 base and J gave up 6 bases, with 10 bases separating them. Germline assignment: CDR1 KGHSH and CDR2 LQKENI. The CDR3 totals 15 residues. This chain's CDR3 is CASSPQGPGNSPLHF. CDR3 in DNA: TGTGCCAGCTCACCACAGGGGCCGGGTAATTCACCCCTCCACTTT.

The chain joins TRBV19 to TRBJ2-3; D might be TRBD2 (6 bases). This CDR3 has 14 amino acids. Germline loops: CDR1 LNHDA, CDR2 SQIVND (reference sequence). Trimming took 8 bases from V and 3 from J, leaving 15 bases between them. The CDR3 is CASSPGLRTDTQYF. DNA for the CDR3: TGTGCCAGTTCCCCGGGACTCCGGACAGATACGCAGTATTTT. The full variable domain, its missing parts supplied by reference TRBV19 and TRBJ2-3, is DGGITQSPKYLFRKEGQNVTLSCEQNLNHDAMYWYRQDPGQGLRLIYYSQIVNDFQKGDIAEGYSVSREKKESFPLTVTSAQKNPTAFYLCASSPGLRTDTQYFGPGTRLTVL.